The rows below give T cell receptor beta chains drawn from one sample of a study of T cells in Graves' hyperthyroidism and ophthalmopathy. Each CDR3 protein gets one entry after TCRdb re-called the multiplex PCR reads with MiXCR. The sample has hundreds of thousands of distinct CDR3 sequences, around 38% seen once; the top ten hold around 10%. Material: blood. The receptor set was obtained from a man younger than 35 with Graves' hyperthyroidism. Both conserved end residues are part of each CDR3. The order of the fields is D gene, J gene, V gene, clone size, CDR3 DNA, CDR3 protein. A D gene is named only where the DNA matches it firmly. The size entry is marked missing in some rows and otherwise reads once, few, many or a size class.

D gene: .
J gene: TRBJ1-2
V gene: TRBV12-3/TRBV12-4
clone size: .
CDR3 DNA: TGTGCCAGCAGTTCAGGGGCTGTTGGTGGCTACACCTTC
CDR3 protein: CASSSGAVGGYTF

D gene: .
J gene: TRBJ1-4
V gene: TRBV12-3/TRBV12-4
clone size: .
CDR3 DNA: TGTGCCAGCAGTTTAGTAGCGGAAAAACTGTTTTTT
CDR3 protein: CASSLVAEKLFF

D gene: .
J gene: TRBJ1-2
V gene: TRBV12-3/TRBV12-4
clone size: .
CDR3 DNA: TGTGCCAGCAGTTTACGGGGGGGCCCTGATGGCTACACCTTC
CDR3 protein: CASSLRGGPDGYTF

D gene: .
J gene: TRBJ2-7
V gene: TRBV7-8
clone size: .
CDR3 DNA: TGTGCCAGCAGTACCAGCAGGGGGGGCTACGAGCAGTACTTC
CDR3 protein: CASSTSRGGYEQYF

D gene: .
J gene: TRBJ1-1
V gene: TRBV25-1
clone size: .
CDR3 DNA: TGTGCCAGCAGAGCTATTATGGGGTTTGAAGCTTTCTTT
CDR3 protein: CASRAIMGFEAFF

D gene: TRBD1
J gene: TRBJ1-6
V gene: TRBV20-1
clone size: .
CDR3 DNA: TGCAGTGCTATTAGGGACAGTAATTCACCCCTCCACTTT
CDR3 protein: CSAIRDSNSPLHF

D gene: .
J gene: TRBJ2-7
V gene: TRBV13
clone size: many
CDR3 DNA: TGTGCCAGCCGGCAGGGCTACGAGCAGTACTTC
CDR3 protein: CASRQGYEQYF

D gene: .
J gene: TRBJ1-2
V gene: TRBV19
clone size: many
CDR3 DNA: TGTGCCAGTAGTTCCGGGCCCGGTTATGGCTACACCTTC
CDR3 protein: CASSSGPGYGYTF

D gene: .
J gene: TRBJ2-6
V gene: TRBV2
clone size: few
CDR3 DNA: TGTGCCAGCAACGGCCTGATCTCTGGGGCCAACGTCCTGACTTTC
CDR3 protein: CASNGLISGANVLTF

D gene: .
J gene: TRBJ2-7
V gene: TRBV20-1
clone size: .
CDR3 DNA: TGCAGTTTAGGGGACACCGTCTACGAGCAGTACTTC
CDR3 protein: CSLGDTVYEQYF

D gene: TRBD1
J gene: TRBJ2-7
V gene: TRBV7-2
clone size: .
CDR3 DNA: TGTGCCAGCGGGCAGGGGGCCTACGAGCAGTACTTC
CDR3 protein: CASGQGAYEQYF

D gene: .
J gene: TRBJ1-4
V gene: TRBV5-1
clone size: .
CDR3 DNA: TGCGCCAGCAGCTTGGTCGGGGCAGGGAATGAAAAACTGTTTTTT
CDR3 protein: CASSLVGAGNEKLFF

D gene: .
J gene: TRBJ1-4
V gene: TRBV6-6
clone size: .
CDR3 DNA: TGTGCCAGCAGCTACCCTGCTAATGAAAAACTGTTTTTT
CDR3 protein: CASSYPANEKLFF

D gene: .
J gene: TRBJ2-7
V gene: TRBV7-2
clone size: .
CDR3 DNA: TGCGCCAGCAGCGCCCCGGGGGCGGGGCCCTACGAGCAGTACTTC
CDR3 protein: CASSAPGAGPYEQYF

D gene: TRBD1
J gene: TRBJ1-1
V gene: TRBV2
clone size: many
CDR3 DNA: TGTGCCAGCAGACCCAGGGGGGGGAGGGCTTTCTTT
CDR3 protein: CASRPRGGRAFF

D gene: .
J gene: TRBJ1-1
V gene: TRBV7-9
clone size: .
CDR3 DNA: TGTGCCAGCTTAGGCCAGACAGACACTGAAGCTTTCTTT
CDR3 protein: CASLGQTDTEAFF

D gene: .
J gene: TRBJ2-7
V gene: TRBV19
clone size: few
CDR3 DNA: TGTGCCAGTAGTATAGAGGACGAGCAGTACTTC
CDR3 protein: CASSIEDEQYF

D gene: TRBD2
J gene: TRBJ2-5
V gene: TRBV10-3
clone size: .
CDR3 DNA: TGTGCCAGCAGTGGGGCGGGAGTAGGGTCGAGGAAGACCCAGTACTTC
CDR3 protein: CASSGAGVGSRKTQYF

D gene: .
J gene: TRBJ1-2
V gene: TRBV2
clone size: many
CDR3 DNA: TGTGCCAGCTCGGCAGAGAACTATGGCTACACCTTC
CDR3 protein: CASSAENYGYTF

D gene: .
J gene: TRBJ1-1
V gene: TRBV19
clone size: many
CDR3 DNA: TGTGCCAGTATCAACGACGTCCAGGCGCAAGCTTTCTTT
CDR3 protein: CASINDVQAQAFF

D gene: .
J gene: TRBJ1-2
V gene: TRBV20-1
clone size: .
CDR3 DNA: TGCAGTGCTAACAGGGAAGGCTACACCTTC
CDR3 protein: CSANREGYTF

D gene: .
J gene: TRBJ1-1
V gene: TRBV20-1
clone size: .
CDR3 DNA: TGCAGTGCTAGGGACCTATTGAACACTGAAGCTTTCTTT
CDR3 protein: CSARDLLNTEAFF

D gene: .
J gene: TRBJ1-2
V gene: TRBV7-9
clone size: few
CDR3 DNA: TGTGCCAGCAGCCAAGACAGAGGGGTTGGCAACTATGGCTACACCTTC
CDR3 protein: CASSQDRGVGNYGYTF

D gene: .
J gene: TRBJ1-2
V gene: TRBV9
clone size: many
CDR3 DNA: TGTGCCAGCAGCGTAGAACGCCATGGCTACACCTTC
CDR3 protein: CASSVERHGYTF